This T cell receptor (beta chain) came from a study of early T cells in non-severe SARS-CoV-2 infection. Study in general: Chains were not paired, and sequencing was done on bulk RNA from unsorted whole blood.

There are a few counts of this clonotype. The antigen remains unidentified. cDNA molecules, individually, were tagged with unique molecular identifiers. TCRdb analysed the 5' RACE reads with MiXCR anew, one entry per CDR3 protein. This sample has 60,000 or so distinct CDR3 sequences, with roughly an eighth found just once. Study results and limitations: Sequences matched to VDJdb favored anti-spike CD8 responses, while private and CD4 specificities were missed.

Sequences were obtained from whole blood. This TCR was recovered from an adult who was a healthcare worker with PCR-confirmed SARS-CoV-2 infection or an uninfected control (not recorded which).

This CDR3 reads CATSATGGPANEQFF. CDR3 DNA sequence: TGTGCCACCAGTGCGACGGGGGGACCTGCCAATGAGCAGTTCTTC. This sequence joins TRBV24-1 and TRBJ2-1; 7 nucleotides agree with TRBD2. After removal of 5 bases from V and 6 bases from J, the junction contained 9 bases not matched to a gene. The germline gives CDR1 KGHDR, CDR2 SFDVKD. The CDR3 runs 15 residues.